The clone carrying this T cell receptor beta chain occurred many times. Antigen unknown. The length of the CDR3 is 14 residues. V was clipped by 6 bases and J by 12 bases, with 20 bases between them. The cDNA had a unique molecular identifier and a template-switch universal primer site. One entry per CDR3 protein results from TCRdb running MiXCR on the 5' RACE reads. The table lists about 890,000 distinct CDR3 sequences, 12% of them singletons. This record comes from a study of identical twins. Findings of the study overall: Among out-of-frame alpha sequences shared by twins, low generation probability occurred in excess. Clonotypes of the beta chain that were abundant in cord blood carried fewer insertions (memory repertoires showed none).

These sequences were also reported in another study, on yellow fever vaccine responses in identical twins. From that study: Convergence reportedly seemed to mark part of the twins' vaccine T cell response, with personalization marking the rest.

Input material: PBMCs. The sequence derives from a young woman in good health. The chain has TRBV12-3 or TRBV12-4 and TRBJ1-4, with a possible D match to TRBD1 (5 bases). CDR3 amino acids: CASSGGPELRELFF. In DNA, the CDR3 is TGTGCCAGCAGCGGGGGACCGGAGTTACGTGAACTGTTTTTT.